This TCR beta chain was profiled in a study of T-cell reconstitution after alpha-beta-depleted transplantation in children. Germline-derived CDR1 and CDR2 are KGHSH and LQKENI. There are 13 residues in the CDR3. The ends were cut back, 1 base at V and 0 bases at J, with 4 bases in the middle. Unique molecular identifiers were incorporated into the prepared TCRbeta library. TCRdb re-called the PCR reads with MiXCR, one entry per CDR3 protein. The sample consists of 70,000 to 100,000 distinct CDR3 sequences, 10% to 15% of them appearing once. This clonotype was observed many times. This TCR was recovered from a human donor who donated a stem cell graft to a child with inherited bone marrow failure. This sample comprised PBMCs from the stem cell graft donor, obtained from the stem cell graft. The genes are TRBV18 and TRBJ2-7; unclear D gene. Here the CDR3 DNA reads TGTGCCAGCTCACCACGCAGCTCCTACGAGCAGTACTTC. It is translated as CASSPRSSYEQYF.